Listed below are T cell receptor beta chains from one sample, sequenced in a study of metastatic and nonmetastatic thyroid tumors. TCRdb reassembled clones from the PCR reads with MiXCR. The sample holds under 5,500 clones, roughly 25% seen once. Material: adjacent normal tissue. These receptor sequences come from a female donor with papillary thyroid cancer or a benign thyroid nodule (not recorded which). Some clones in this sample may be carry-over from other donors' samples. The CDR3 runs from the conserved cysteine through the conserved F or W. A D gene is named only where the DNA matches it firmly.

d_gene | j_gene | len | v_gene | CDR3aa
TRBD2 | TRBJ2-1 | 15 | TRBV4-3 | CASSQDVAGYNEQFF
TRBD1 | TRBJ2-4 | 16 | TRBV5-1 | CASSLRQGMVKNIQYF
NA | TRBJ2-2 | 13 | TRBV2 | CASRNRDTGELFF
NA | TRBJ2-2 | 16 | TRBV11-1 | CASSPRRSSDTGELFF
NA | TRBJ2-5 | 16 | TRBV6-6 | CASSYSKIPHEETQYF
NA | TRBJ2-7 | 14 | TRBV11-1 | CASSFRGFSYEQYF
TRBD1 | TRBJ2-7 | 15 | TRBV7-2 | CASSFRDSVSYEQYF
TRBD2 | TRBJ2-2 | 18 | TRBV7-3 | CASTLRAGGPVVSGELFF
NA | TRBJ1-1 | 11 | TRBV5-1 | CASSLGGLAFF
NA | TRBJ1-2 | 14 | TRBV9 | CASSAGAGTYGYTF
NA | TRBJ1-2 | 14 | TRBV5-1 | CASSLPGRDYGYTF
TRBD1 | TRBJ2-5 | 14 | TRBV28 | CASSAGRGWETQYF
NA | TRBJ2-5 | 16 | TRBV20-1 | CSARDNGEQARETQYF
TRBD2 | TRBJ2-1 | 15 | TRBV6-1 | CASSPGLAGINEQFF
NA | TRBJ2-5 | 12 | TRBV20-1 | CSALRQLETQYF
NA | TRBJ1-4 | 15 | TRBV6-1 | CASSDEPATNEKLFF
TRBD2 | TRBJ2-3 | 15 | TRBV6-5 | CASSYSTMGGHTQYF
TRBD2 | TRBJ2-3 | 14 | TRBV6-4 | CASSEGTSADTQYF
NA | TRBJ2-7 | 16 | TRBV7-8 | CASSLGFVGPSYEQYF
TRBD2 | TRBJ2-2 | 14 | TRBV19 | CASSIGTSFGELFF
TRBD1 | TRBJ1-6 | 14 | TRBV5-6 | CASSMGQGDSPLHF
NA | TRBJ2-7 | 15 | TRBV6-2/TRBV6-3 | CASSYSDRQTYEQYF
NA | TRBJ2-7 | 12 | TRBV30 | CAWSAWAGEQYF
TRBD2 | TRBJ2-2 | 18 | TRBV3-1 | CASSQARTRIRGGGELFF
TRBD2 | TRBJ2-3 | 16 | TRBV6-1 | CASSSDGGVSTDTQYF
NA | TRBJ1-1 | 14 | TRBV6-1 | CASSLTGIDTEAFF
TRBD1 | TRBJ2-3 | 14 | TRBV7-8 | CASRDGQGVDTRYF
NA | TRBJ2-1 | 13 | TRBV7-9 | CASSLALRNEQFF
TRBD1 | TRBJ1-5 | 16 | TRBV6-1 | CASSPRDSLGGQPQHF
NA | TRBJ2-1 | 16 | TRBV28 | CASSLRANRRDNEQFF
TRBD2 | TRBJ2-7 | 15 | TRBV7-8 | CASNRGLAASYEQYF
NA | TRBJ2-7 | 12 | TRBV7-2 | CASSSEGFRQYF
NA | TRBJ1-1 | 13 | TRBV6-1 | CASSAGLFTEDFF
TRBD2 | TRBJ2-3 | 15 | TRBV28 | CASTLNGRDTDTQYF
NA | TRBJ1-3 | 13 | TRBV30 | CAWSVGGGNTIYF
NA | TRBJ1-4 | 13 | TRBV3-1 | CASSQDPGEKLFF